The sequence of this TCR beta chain was determined in a study of T cell responses to AZD1222 COVID-19 vaccine. The protocol was immunoSEQ multiplex PCR, while the TCRdb copy is restricted to in-frame clones and leaves out a portion. Here the sample spans roughly 140,000 clones, approximately 89% being singletons. This clone was observed once. Antigen specificity is unknown. The V gene's germline CDR1 is LNHDA and CDR2 SQIVND (reference sequence). The CDR3 extends over 15 amino acids. Between the trimmed V and J ends, which lost 6 bases and 7 bases, there was a span of 18 bases. Study-wide results and limits: Possibly, clonal diversity was underestimated; donors were largely white British and included more females. Vaccine-associated CD4 TCRs ranged over spike, dominating at 160-218 and 743-854.

The rearrangement uses TRBV19 and TRBJ2-2, with D maybe TRBD2 (5 bases). The receptor's source is an adult in good health. Source: peripheral blood, taken on day 0 of AZD1222 vaccination. The CDR3 region has the DNA TGTGCCAGTAGGGGTACAGACTGGGCGGGCGGGGAGCTGTTTTTT. This encodes CASRGTDWAGGELFF. Together with reference TRBV19 and TRBJ2-2, the CDR3 gives the full variable domain: DGGITQSPKYLFRKEGQNVTLSCEQNLNHDAMYWYRQDPGQGLRLIYYSQIVNDFQKGDIAEGYSVSREKKESFPLTVTSAQKNPTAFYLCASRGTDWAGGELFFGEGSRLTVL.